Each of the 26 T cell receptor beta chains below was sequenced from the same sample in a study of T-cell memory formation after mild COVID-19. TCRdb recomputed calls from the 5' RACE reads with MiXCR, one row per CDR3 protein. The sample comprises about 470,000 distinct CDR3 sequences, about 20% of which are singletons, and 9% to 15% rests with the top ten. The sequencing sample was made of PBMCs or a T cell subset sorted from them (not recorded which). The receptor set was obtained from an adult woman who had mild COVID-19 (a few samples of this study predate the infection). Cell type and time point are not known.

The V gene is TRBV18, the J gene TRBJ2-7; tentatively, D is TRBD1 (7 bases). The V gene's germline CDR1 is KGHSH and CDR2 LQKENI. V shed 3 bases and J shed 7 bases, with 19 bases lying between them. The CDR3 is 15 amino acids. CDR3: CASSPRAGGSLEQYF. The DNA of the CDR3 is TGTGCCAGCTCACCCCGGGCAGGGGGGTCCTTAGAGCAGTACTTC.

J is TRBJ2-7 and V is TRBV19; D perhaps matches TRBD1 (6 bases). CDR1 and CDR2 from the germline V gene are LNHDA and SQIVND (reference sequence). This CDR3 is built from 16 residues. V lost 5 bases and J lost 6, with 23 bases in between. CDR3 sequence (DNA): TGTGCCAGTAGTCCCCTGGGGGCGCCCCCGCGATCCGAGCAGTACTTC. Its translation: CASSPLGAPPRSEQYF. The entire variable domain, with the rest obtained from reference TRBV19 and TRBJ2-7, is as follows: DGGITQSPKYLFRKEGQNVTLSCEQNLNHDAMYWYRQDPGQGLRLIYYSQIVNDFQKGDIAEGYSVSREKKESFPLTVTSAQKNPTAFYLCASSPLGAPPRSEQYFGPGTRLTVT.

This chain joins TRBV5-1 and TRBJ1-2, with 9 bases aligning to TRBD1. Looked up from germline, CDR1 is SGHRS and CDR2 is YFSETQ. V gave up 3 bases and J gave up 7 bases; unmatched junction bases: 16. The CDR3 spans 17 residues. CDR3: CASSYGQGPYGRGGYTF. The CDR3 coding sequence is TGCGCCAGCAGCTACGGACAGGGGCCGTATGGGAGGGGTGGCTACACCTTC.

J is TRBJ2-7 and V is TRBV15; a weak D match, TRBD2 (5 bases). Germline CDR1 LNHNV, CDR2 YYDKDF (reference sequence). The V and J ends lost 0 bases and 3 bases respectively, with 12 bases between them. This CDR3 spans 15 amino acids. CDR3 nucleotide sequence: TGTGCCACCAGCAGAGAAAGCCGAAGCGGCTACGAGCAGTACTTC. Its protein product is CATSRESRSGYEQYF.

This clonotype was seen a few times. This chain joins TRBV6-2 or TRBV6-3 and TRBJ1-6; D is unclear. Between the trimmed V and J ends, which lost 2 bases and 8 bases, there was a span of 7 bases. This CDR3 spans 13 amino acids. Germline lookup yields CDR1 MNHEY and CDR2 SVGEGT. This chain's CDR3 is CASSYRADSPLHF. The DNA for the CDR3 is TGTGCCAGCAGTTACCGTGCTGATTCACCCCTCCACTTT.

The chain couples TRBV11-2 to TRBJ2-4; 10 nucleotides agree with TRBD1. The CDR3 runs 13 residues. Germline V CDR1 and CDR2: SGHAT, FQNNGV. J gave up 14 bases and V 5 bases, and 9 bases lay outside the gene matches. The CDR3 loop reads CASSNGQGVQEYF. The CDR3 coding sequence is TGTGCCAGCAGCAATGGACAGGGGGTTCAGGAGTACTTC.

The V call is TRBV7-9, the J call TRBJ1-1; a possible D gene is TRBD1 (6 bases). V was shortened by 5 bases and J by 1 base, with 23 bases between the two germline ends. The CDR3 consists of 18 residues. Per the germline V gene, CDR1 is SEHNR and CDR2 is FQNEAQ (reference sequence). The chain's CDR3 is CASSAPETGGVGNTEAFF. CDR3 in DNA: TGTGCCAGCAGCGCACCCGAGACCGGGGGCGTTGGGAACACTGAAGCTTTCTTT.

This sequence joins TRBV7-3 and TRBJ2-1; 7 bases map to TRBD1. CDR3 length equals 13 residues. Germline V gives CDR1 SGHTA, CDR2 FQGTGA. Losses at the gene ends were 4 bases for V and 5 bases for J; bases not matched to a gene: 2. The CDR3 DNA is TGTGCCAGCAGCTGGGACAGTCACAATGAGCAGTTCTTC. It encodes CASSWDSHNEQFF.

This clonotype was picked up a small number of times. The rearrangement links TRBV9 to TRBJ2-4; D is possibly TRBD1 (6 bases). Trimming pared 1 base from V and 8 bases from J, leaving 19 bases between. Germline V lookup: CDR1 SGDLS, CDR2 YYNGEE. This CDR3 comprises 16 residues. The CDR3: CASSVSGGLVGDIQYF. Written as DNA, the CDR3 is TGTGCCAGCAGCGTATCTGGGGGCCTGGTTGGGGACATTCAGTACTTC.

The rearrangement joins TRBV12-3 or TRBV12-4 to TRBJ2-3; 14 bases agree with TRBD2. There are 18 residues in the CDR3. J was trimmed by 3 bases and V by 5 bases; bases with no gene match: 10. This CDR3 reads CASSPTSGGAPQTDTQYF. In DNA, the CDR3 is TGTGCCAGCAGTCCGACTAGCGGGGGGGCCCCCCAAACAGATACGCAGTATTTT.

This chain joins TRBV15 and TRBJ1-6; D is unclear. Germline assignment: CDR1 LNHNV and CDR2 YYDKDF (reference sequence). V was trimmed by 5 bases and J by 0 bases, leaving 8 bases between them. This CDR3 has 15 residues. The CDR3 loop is CATSYSSSYNSPLHF. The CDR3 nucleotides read TGTGCCACCAGCTACAGCAGCTCCTATAATTCACCCCTCCACTTT.

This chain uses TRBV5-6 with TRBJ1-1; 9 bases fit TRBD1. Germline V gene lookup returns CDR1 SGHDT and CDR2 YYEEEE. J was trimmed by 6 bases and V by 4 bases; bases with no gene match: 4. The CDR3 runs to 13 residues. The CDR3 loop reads CASSGTGWPEAFF. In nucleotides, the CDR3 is TGTGCCAGCAGCGGGACAGGGTGGCCTGAAGCTTTCTTT.

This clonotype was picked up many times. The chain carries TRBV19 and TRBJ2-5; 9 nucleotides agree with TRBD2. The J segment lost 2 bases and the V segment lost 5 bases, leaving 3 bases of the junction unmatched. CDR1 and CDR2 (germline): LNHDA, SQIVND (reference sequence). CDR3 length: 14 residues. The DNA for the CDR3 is TGTGCCAGTAGTGGCGGGAGGGGTCAAGAGACCCAGTACTTC. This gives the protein CASSGGRGQETQYF.

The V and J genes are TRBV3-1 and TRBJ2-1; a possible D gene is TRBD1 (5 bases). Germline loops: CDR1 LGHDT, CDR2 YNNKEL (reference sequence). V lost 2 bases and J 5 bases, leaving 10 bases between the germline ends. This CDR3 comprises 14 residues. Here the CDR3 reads CASSQIQENNEQFF. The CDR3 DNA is TGTGCCAGCAGCCAAATACAGGAGAACAATGAGCAGTTCTTC.

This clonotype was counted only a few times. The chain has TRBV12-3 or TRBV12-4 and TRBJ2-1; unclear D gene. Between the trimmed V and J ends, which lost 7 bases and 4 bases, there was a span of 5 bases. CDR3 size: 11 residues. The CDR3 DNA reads TGTGCCAGCAAGAGATACAATGAGCAGTTCTTC. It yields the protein CASKRYNEQFF.

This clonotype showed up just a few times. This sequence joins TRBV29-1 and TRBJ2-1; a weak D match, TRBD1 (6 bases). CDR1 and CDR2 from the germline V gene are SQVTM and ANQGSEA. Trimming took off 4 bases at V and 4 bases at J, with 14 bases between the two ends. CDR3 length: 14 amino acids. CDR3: CSVGPTGRYNEQFF. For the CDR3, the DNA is TGCAGCGTTGGGCCTACAGGGAGATACAATGAGCAGTTCTTC.

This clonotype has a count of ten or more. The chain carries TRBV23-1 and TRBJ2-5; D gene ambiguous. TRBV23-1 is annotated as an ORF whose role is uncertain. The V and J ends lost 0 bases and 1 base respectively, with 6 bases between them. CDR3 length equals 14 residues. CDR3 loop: CASSQSPSQETQYF. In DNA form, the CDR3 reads TGCGCCAGCAGTCAATCCCCTTCCCAAGAGACCCAGTACTTC.

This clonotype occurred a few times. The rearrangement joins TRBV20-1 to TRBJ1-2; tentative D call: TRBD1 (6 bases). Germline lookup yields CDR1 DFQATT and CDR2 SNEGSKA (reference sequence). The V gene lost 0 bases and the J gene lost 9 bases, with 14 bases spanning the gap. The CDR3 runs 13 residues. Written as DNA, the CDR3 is TGCAGTGCTAGAGAGGTTGGGGGCAGGAGCTACACCTTC. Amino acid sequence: CSAREVGGRSYTF.

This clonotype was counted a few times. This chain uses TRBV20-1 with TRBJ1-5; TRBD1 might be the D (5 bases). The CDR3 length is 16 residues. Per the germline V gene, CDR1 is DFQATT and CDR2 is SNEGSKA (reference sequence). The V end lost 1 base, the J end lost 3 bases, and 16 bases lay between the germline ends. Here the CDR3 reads CSARVRGALYNQPQHF. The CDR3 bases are TGCAGTGCTAGAGTGAGGGGAGCTCTGTACAATCAGCCCCAGCATTTT.

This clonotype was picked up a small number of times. CDR3 loop: CATRTTGEETQYF. CDR3 bases: TGTGCCACCAGAACTACAGGGGAGGAGACCCAGTACTTC. This chain uses TRBV15 with TRBJ2-5, with 7 bases lining up with TRBD1. V lost 6 bases to trimming and J lost 5 bases; unmatched junction nucleotides: 6. The CDR3 has 13 residues. The germline V gene has CDR1 LNHNV and CDR2 YYDKDF (reference sequence).

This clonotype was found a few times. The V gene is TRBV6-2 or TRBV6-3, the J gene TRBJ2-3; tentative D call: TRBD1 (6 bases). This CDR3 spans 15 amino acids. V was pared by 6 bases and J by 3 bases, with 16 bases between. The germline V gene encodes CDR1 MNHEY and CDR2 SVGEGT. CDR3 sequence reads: CASRGLITGTDTQYF. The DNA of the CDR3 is TGTGCCAGCAGGGGGCTGATAACAGGGACAGATACGCAGTATTTT.

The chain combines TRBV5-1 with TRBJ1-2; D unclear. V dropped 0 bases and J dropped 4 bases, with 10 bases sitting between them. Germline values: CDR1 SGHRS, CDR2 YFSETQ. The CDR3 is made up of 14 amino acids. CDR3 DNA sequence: TGCGCCAGCAGCTTGGGCGGCAGCTCCTATGGCTACACCTTC. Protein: CASSLGGSSYGYTF.

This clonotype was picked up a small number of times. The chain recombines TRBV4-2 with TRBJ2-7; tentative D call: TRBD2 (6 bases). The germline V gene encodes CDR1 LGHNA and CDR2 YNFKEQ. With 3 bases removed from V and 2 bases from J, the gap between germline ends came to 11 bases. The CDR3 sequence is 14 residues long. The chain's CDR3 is CASSQLGRAYEQYF. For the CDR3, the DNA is TGTGCCAGCAGCCAGCTCGGGAGAGCCTACGAGCAGTACTTC.

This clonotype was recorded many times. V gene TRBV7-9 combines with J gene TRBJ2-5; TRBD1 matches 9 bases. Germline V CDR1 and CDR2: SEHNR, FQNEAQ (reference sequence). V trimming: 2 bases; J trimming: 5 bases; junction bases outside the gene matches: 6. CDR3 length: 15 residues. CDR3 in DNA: TGTGCCAGCAGCTTAACAGGGGGCGCCGAGGAGACCCAGTACTTC. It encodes CASSLTGGAEETQYF.

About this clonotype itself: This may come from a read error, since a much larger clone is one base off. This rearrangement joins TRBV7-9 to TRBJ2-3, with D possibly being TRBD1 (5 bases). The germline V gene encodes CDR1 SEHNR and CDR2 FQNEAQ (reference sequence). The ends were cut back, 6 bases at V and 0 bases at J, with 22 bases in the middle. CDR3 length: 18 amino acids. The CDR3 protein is CASSFPTGWRSSTDTQYF. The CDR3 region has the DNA TGTGCCAGCAGTTTCCCCACAGGATGGCGATCTAGCACAGATACGCAGTATTTT.

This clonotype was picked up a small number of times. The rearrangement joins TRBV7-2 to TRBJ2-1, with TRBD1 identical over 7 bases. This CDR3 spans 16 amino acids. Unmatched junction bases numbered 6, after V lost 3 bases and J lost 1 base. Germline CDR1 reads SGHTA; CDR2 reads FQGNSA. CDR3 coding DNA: TGTGCCAGCAGCTTGACCCCGGGACAGTCCTACAATGAGCAGTTCTTC. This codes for CASSLTPGQSYNEQFF.